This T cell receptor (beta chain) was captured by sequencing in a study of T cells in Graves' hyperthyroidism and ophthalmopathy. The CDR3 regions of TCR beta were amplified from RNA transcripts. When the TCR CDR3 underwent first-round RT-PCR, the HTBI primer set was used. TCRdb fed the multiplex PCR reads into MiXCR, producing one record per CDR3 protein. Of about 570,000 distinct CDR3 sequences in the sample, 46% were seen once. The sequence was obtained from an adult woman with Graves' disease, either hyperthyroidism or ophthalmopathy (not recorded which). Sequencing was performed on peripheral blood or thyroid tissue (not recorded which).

The CDR3 loop is CATSGGGRNSPLHF. The CDR3 region has the DNA TGTGCCACCAGCGGGGGGGGGCGGAATTCACCCCTCCACTTT. The chain uses TRBV15 and TRBJ1-6; possibly TRBD1 for D (6 bases). V was cut by 5 bases and J by 7 bases, with 12 bases left in between. The germline V gene encodes CDR1 LNHNV and CDR2 YYDKDF (reference sequence). The CDR3 is 14 residues long. The full variable domain, rest sourced from reference TRBV15 and TRBJ1-6, is DAMVIQNPRYQVTQFGKPVTLSCSQTLNHNVMYWYQQKSSQAPKLLFHYYDKDFNNEADTPDNFQSRRPNTSFCFLDIRSPGLGDTAMYLCATSGGGRNSPLHFGNGTRLTVT.